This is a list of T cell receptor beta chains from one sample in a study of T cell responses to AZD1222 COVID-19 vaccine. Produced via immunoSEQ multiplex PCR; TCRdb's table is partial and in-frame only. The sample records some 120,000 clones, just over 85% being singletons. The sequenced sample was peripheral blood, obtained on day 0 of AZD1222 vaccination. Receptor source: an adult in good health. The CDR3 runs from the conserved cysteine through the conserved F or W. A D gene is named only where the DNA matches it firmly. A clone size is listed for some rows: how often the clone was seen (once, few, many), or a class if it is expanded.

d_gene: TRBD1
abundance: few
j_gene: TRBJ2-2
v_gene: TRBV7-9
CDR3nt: TGTGCCAGCAGGGCGGCCACTTCCGGGACAGGGGTGAACACCGGGGAGCTGTTTTTT
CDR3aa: CASRAATSGTGVNTGELFF

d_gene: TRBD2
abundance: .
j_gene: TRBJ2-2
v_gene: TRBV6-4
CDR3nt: TGTGCCAGCAGTGGCGATGACCGACTAGCGGGAAAGAACACCGGGGAGCTGTTTTTT
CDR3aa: CASSGDDRLAGKNTGELFF

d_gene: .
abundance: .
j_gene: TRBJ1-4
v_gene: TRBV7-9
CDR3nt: TGTGCCAGCAGCCCTTCCGGGACAACGACAACTAATGAAAAACTGTTTTTT
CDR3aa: CASSPSGTTTTNEKLFF

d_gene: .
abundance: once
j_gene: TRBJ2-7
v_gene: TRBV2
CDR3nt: TGTGCCAGCAGTGGAGGCGGCTACTACGAGCAGTACTTC
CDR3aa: CASSGGGYYEQYF

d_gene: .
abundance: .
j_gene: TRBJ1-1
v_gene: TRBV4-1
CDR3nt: TGCGCCAGCAGCCAACAGGGCGGGGGGAACACTGAAGCTTTCTTT
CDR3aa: CASSQQGGGNTEAFF

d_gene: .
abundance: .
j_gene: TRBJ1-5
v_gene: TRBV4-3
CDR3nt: TGCGCCAGCAGCCAAGACCCAGATAGCAATCAGCCCCAGCATTTT
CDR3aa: CASSQDPDSNQPQHF

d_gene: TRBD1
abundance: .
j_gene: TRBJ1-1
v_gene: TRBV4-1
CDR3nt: TGCGCCAGCAGCCAAGAGCCAGGGGGCGGATTACTGAACACTGAAGCTTTCTTT
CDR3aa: CASSQEPGGGLLNTEAFF

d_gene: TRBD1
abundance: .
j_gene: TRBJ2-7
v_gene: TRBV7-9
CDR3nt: TGTGCCAGCAGCCCCACCACGACAGGGGTGGAGTTCTACGAGCAGTACTTC
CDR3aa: CASSPTTTGVEFYEQYF

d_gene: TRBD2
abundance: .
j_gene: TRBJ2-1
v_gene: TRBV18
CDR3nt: TGTGCCAGCTCACCGCTCACTAGCGCGTACAATGAGCAGTTCTTC
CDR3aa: CASSPLTSAYNEQFF

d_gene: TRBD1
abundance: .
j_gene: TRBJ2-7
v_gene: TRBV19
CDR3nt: TGTGCCAGTAGTATAGGCCTGGGACAGGCAGTTTACGAGCAGTACTTC
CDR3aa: CASSIGLGQAVYEQYF

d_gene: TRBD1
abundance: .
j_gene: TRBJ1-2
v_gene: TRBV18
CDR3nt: TGTGCCAGCTCACTTGGACAGGGGGCGGAAGGCTACACCTTC
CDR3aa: CASSLGQGAEGYTF

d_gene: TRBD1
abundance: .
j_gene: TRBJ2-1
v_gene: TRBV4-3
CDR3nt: TGCGCCAGCAGCCAGGGACAGGGGGCCTCCTACAATGAGCAGTTCTTC
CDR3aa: CASSQGQGASYNEQFF

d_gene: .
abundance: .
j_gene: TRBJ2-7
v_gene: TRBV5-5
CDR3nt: TGTGCCAGCAGCTTGTACTCCCACGAGCAGTACTTC
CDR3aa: CASSLYSHEQYF

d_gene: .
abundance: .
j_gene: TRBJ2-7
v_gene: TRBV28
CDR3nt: TGTGCCAGCAGTTTCGGGGGCGCGGGCTCCTACGAGCAGTACTTC
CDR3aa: CASSFGGAGSYEQYF

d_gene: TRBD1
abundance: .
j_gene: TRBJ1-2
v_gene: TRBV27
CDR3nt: TGTGCCAGCAGAGTCGGGACAGCAGACTATGGCTACACCTTC
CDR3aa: CASRVGTADYGYTF

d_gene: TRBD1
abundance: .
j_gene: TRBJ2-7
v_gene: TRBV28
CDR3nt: TGTGCCAGCAGTCTTACAGGGGCTAGCCACGAGCAGTACTTC
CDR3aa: CASSLTGASHEQYF

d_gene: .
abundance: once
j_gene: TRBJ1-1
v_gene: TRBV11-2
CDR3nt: TGTGCCAGCAGCTTTCCGGGACGGATGAACACTGAAGCTTTCTTT
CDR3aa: CASSFPGRMNTEAFF

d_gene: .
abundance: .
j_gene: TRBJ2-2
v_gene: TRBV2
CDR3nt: TGTGCCAGCAGTGAGCGTAATACGAACACCGGGGAGCTGTTTTTT
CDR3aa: CASSERNTNTGELFF

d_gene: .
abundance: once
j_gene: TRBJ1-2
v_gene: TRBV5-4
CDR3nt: TGTGCCAGCAGCTTGTTAGCGTCTAACTATGGCTACACCTTC
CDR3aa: CASSLLASNYGYTF

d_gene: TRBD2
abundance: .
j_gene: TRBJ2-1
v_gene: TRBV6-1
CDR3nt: TGTGCCAGCAGTGAACACGTCGGGACTACCAATGAGCAGTTCTTC
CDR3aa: CASSEHVGTTNEQFF

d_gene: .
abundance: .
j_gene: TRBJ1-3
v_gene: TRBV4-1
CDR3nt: TGCGCCAGCAGCAGGTCCCGGCCCGGGGGGTCTGGAAACACCATATATTTT
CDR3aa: CASSRSRPGGSGNTIYF

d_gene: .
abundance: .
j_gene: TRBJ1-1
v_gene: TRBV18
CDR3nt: TGTGCCAGCTCACCTCGGGGGTTAGGGGGATGGACTGAAGCTTTCTTT
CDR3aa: CASSPRGLGGWTEAFF

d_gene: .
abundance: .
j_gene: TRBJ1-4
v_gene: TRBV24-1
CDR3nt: TGTGCCACCAGTGATAGGGCGAATCTAGCAACTAATGAAAAACTGTTTTTT
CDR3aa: CATSDRANLATNEKLFF

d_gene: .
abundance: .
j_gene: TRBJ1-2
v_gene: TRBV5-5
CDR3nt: TGTGCCAGCAGCCCGGCGGCGGTGGACCGCCACGCCTATGGCTACACCTTC
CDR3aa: CASSPAAVDRHAYGYTF